The clone carrying this T cell receptor (beta chain) was counted at least ten times. Its antigen is not identified. Attachment of unique molecular identifiers was made to individual cDNA molecules. MiXCR, applied by TCRdb to the 5' RACE reads, yields one record per CDR3 protein. The top ten clones hold approximately 25% of a sample with around 27,000 distinct CDR3 sequences, around 5.3% of them seen once. These data belong to a study of early T cells in non-severe SARS-CoV-2 infection. Study details: Chains were not paired, and sequencing was done on bulk RNA from unsorted whole blood. Broader study findings: The VDJdb matching leaned toward anti-spike CD8 responses and overlooked private and CD4 specificities.

The receptor comes from an adult who was a healthcare worker with PCR-confirmed SARS-CoV-2 infection or an uninfected control (not recorded which). The sequenced material came from whole blood.

The CDR3, as DNA: TGCAGTGCTAGAGTACAGGGGGCAAGCAATCAGCCCCAGCATTTT. Its protein product is CSARVQGASNQPQHF. This chain joins TRBV20-1 and TRBJ1-5; 9 nucleotides match TRBD1. The CDR3 extends over 15 amino acids. In germline, CDR1 is DFQATT, CDR2 SNEGSKA (reference sequence). The junction had 2 bases not matched to a gene; V was cut back by 1 base and J by 1 base.